This T cell receptor (beta chain) comes out of a study of beta chain features in type 1 diabetes. Overall study findings and caveats: People with Type 1 diabetes carried modestly yet significantly shorter TCRB CDR3s in all four CD4+ subsets.

Sequencing targeted expressed TCRB transcripts, as all isolated RNA had been reverse transcribed. Produced via immunoSEQ multiplex PCR; TCRdb's table is partial and in-frame only. The data show a few hundred thousand clones, roughly an eighth seen once. A note on this clone: Its antigen remains unknown.

Sorting of CD4+ naive, central memory, regulatory and stem cell-like memory cells was performed via CD45RO/CCR7/CD25/CD127/CD95/CD27. The CDR3 length is 11 residues. The germline gives CDR1 DFQATT, CDR2 SNEGSKA (reference sequence). V was pared by 4 bases and J by 2 bases, with 6 bases between. The source of this sequence is a man aged 25-40 years with type 1 diabetes. The J gene is TRBJ2-7, the V gene TRBV20-1, with unresolved D. The sequencing sample was made of naive CD4+ T cells from blood. CDR3 nucleotide sequence: TGCAGTGCTATTCAGGCCTACGAGCAGTACTTC. Translating it yields CSAIQAYEQYF.